The 2 T cell receptor beta chains in this list originate from one sample, sequenced in a study of shared T cell receptors in the human thymus. Assay used: immunoSEQ multiplex PCR; TCRdb lists only in-frame clones, some missing. This sample carries some 760,000 clones, 70% to 90% of them seen once, and the ten largest clones take 0.008% to 0.011%. This sample also belongs to another study, concerning human thymus T cells.

The sequenced sample consisted of thymocytes. These TCRs come from a girl under three years old with a congenital heart defect.

The chain joins TRBV7-8 to TRBJ2-7; D is perhaps TRBD1 (6 bases). This CDR3 is 15 amino acids long. The V and J ends lost 5 bases and 0 bases respectively, with 14 bases between them. In germline, CDR1 is SGHVS, CDR2 FQNEAQ. This chain's CDR3 is CASSQYRDLSYEQYF. The CDR3 nucleotides read TGTGCCAGCAGCCAATACAGGGACCTCTCCTACGAGCAGTACTTC. Full variable domain (rest looked up from reference TRBV7-8 and TRBJ2-7): GAGVSQSPRYKVAKRGQDVALRCDPISGHVSLFWYQQALGQGPEFLTYFQNEAQLDKSGLPSDRFFAERPEGSVSTLKIQRTQQEDSAVYLCASSQYRDLSYEQYFGPGTRLTVT.

The chain uses TRBV4-2 and TRBJ2-1; 10 bases are shared with TRBD2. Germline assignment: CDR1 LGHNA and CDR2 YNFKEQ. The CDR3 is 16 residues long. J was trimmed by 4 bases and V by 1 base; bases with no gene match: 4. DNA for the CDR3: TGTGCCAGCAGCCAAGGGGTAGCGGGGGGATACAATGAGCAGTTCTTC. It translates to CASSQGVAGGYNEQFF.